Included here is one T cell receptor beta chain sequence, with context. The antigen remains unidentified. This entry belongs to a study of T cells after yellow fever vaccination. Regarding the study as a whole: There was a small share of clonotypes that showed up in both the CD4 and CD8 compartments. Reappearing after the booster were most of the clones from primary vaccination (around 96% CD4, roughly 86% CD8).

TCRdb reprocessed the 5' RACE reads with MiXCR, giving one entry per CDR3 protein. The profile shows 250,000 to 400,000 distinct CDR3 sequences, approximately 4% of them singletons. With V trimmed by 7 bases and J by 8 bases, 5 bases remained unmatched. Germline lookup yields CDR1 SGHTA and CDR2 FQGTGA. CDR3 size: 14 residues. Sample: PBMCs, taken 5 days after the yellow fever booster vaccination. The TCR originated in a man aged 18-30 years who received the YFV17D yellow fever vaccine. The chain recombines TRBV7-3 with TRBJ2-1, with TRBD2 matching over 13 bases. The CDR3: CASITSGGADEQFF. CDR3 bases: TGTGCCAGCATCACTAGCGGGGGGGCCGATGAGCAGTTCTTC.